One sample yielded the 27 T cell receptor beta chains listed below, sequenced in a study of human T cells and chemical hapten exposure. Time point reported: pre-sensitization, week 0. Indicated treatment: therapeutic diphenylcyclopropenone sensitization with weekly scalp DPC. TCRdb reanalysed the RACE reads using MiXCR and keeps one entry per CDR3 protein. The data show 60,000 to 70,000 distinct CDR3 sequences, with roughly 9.7% seen just once and 4% to 6% held by the top ten. Sequencing used whole blood, obtained in connection with sensitization to the hapten diphenylcyclopropenone (DPC). These receptors all stem from a woman between 45 and 65 years old with alopecia areata. Some clones in this sample may be carry-over from other donors' samples.

In its sample, this clonotype was seen a few times. V and J are TRBV5-1 and TRBJ2-6, with a tentative D call TRBD1 (5 bases). In germline, CDR1 is SGHRS, CDR2 YFSETQ. V lost 0 bases to trimming and J lost 0 bases, with 10 bases between them. This CDR3 spans 17 amino acids. The CDR3 loop reads CASSLARQGSGANVLTF. The CDR3 bases are TGCGCCAGCAGCTTGGCCCGGCAGGGCTCTGGGGCCAACGTCCTGACTTTC.

In this sample, this clonotype turned up many times. The chain links TRBV6-2 or TRBV6-3 to TRBJ1-5; TRBD1 agrees at 9 bases. Germline CDR1 reads MNHEY; CDR2 reads SVGEGT. CDR3 size: 20 residues. V gave up 1 base and J gave up 4 bases; unmatched junction bases: 17. As DNA, the CDR3 is TGTGCCAGCAGTTACTTTCGGGACCAAGGGACAGGGCTTAGAAATCAGCCCCAGCATTTT. Translating gives CASSYFRDQGTGLRNQPQHF.

The rearrangement links TRBV13 to TRBJ1-1; D uncertain. The V end lost 4 bases, the J end lost 1 base, and 10 bases lay between the germline ends. Germline V CDR1 and CDR2: PRHDT, FYEKMQ (reference sequence). The CDR3 has 14 residues. The CDR3 sequence: CASSSPYGNTEAFF. As DNA, the CDR3 is TGTGCCAGCAGCTCCCCCTATGGGAACACTGAAGCTTTCTTT.

This clonotype was detected many times. The chain employs TRBV12-5 and TRBJ2-7; 7 bases align to TRBD1. J gave up 2 bases and V 7 bases, and 8 bases lay outside the gene matches. The CDR3 runs to 14 residues. CDR1 is LGHNT, CDR2 FRNRAP, per germline. CDR3 loop: CASVGTAIPYEQYF. The CDR3 region has the DNA TGTGCTAGTGTCGGGACAGCTATTCCCTACGAGCAGTACTTC.

At least ten counts were recorded for this clonotype. The V and J genes are TRBV7-9 and TRBJ1-3, with D uncertain. V was pared by 1 base and J by 1 base, with 8 bases between. Germline CDR1 is SEHNR and CDR2 is FQNEAQ (reference sequence). The CDR3 runs to 15 residues. The CDR3 protein is CASSLGAVSGNTIYF. The CDR3 DNA sequence: TGTGCCAGCAGCTTAGGAGCAGTTTCTGGAAACACCATATATTTT.

The genes are TRBV20-1 and TRBJ2-1; D unclear. The germline V and J ends were trimmed by 2 bases and 3 bases, with 11 bases remaining between them. CDR1 DFQATT and CDR2 SNEGSKA come from the germline V gene (reference sequence). The CDR3 has 14 amino acids. The chain's CDR3 is CSARQLSNYNEQFF. The DNA for the CDR3 is TGCAGTGCTAGACAGCTGTCAAACTACAATGAGCAGTTCTTC.

This clonotype was detected ten times or more. The chain employs TRBV6-2 or TRBV6-3 and TRBJ1-2; 9 positions agree with TRBD1. Germline lookup yields CDR1 MNHEY and CDR2 SVGEGT. After removal of 6 bases from V and 5 bases from J, the junction contained 7 bases not matched to a gene. This CDR3 is built from 14 residues. The CDR3 is CASRTQGAKYGYTF. In DNA form, the CDR3 reads TGTGCCAGCAGGACACAGGGGGCGAAGTATGGCTACACCTTC.

This clonotype was counted many times. The chain couples TRBV29-1 to TRBJ2-3; the match to TRBD2 covers 9 bases. This CDR3 is 14 amino acids long. Germline assignment: CDR1 SQVTM and CDR2 ANQGSEA. The junction had 9 bases not matched to a gene; V was cut back by 6 bases and J by 5 bases. CDR3 amino acids: CSVRAGGREDTQYF. In DNA, the CDR3 is TGCAGCGTCCGGGCGGGAGGGCGTGAAGATACGCAGTATTTT.

The table lists this clonotype with a few counts. The chain uses TRBV11-2 and TRBJ1-5; the D is unclear. The CDR3 runs 13 residues. Germline V gene sequence: CDR1 SGHAT, CDR2 FQNNGV. Trimming shortened V by 1 base and J by 4 bases, and 5 bases separated the two germline ends. The CDR3 region has the DNA TGTGCCAGCAGCTTAGTCCTAAATCAGCCCCAGCATTTT. It yields the protein CASSLVLNQPQHF.

This clonotype was picked up a small number of times. The CDR3 bases are TGCGCCAGCAGCTTGGTTGTTCAGAACACTGAAGCTTTCTTT. Protein: CASSLVVQNTEAFF. This chain connects TRBV5-1 to TRBJ1-1; D unresolved. V lost 0 bases and J 1 base, leaving 7 bases between the germline ends. Germline loops: CDR1 SGHRS, CDR2 YFSETQ. The CDR3 runs to 14 residues.

This clonotype was recorded a few times. The V gene is TRBV5-4, the J gene TRBJ2-5, with D unresolved. Trimming cost V 4 bases and J 4 bases, with 14 bases left between them. This CDR3 contains 14 residues. Germline V gives CDR1 SGHNT, CDR2 YYREEE (reference sequence). For the CDR3, the DNA is TGTGCCAGCAGCCCTGGATCTAGGGTAGAGACCCAGTACTTC. Amino acid sequence: CASSPGSRVETQYF. The full variable domain, rest sourced from reference TRBV5-4 and TRBJ2-5, is ETGVTQSPTHLIKTRGQQVTLRCSSQSGHNTVSWYQQALGQGPQFIFQYYREEENGRGNFPPRFSGLQFPNYSSELNVNALELDDSALYLCASSPGSRVETQYFGPGTRLLVL.

The chain joins TRBV6-1 to TRBJ2-1; D may be TRBD1 or TRBD2 (5 bases each). V was cut by 6 bases and J by 0 bases, with 15 bases left in between. Germline V gene data show CDR1 as MNHNS and CDR2 as SASEGT. The CDR3 is 16 residues long. The CDR3 DNA reads TGTGCCAGCAGCTCCAGACGAGGGGACTCCTACAATGAGCAGTTCTTC. As protein: CASSSRRGDSYNEQFF.

This clonotype was recorded at least ten times. This chain joins TRBV2 and TRBJ1-1; a weak D match, TRBD1 (6 bases). The CDR3 runs to 14 residues. CDR1 is SNHLY, CDR2 FYNNEI, per germline. V lost 5 bases to trimming and J lost 5 bases, with 15 bases between them. The CDR3 is CASSPQGGVTEAFF. Written as DNA, the CDR3 is TGTGCCAGCAGTCCACAGGGAGGAGTTACTGAAGCTTTCTTT.

A word on this clonotype: A much more abundant neighbour one base away suggests this may be a read error. The chain carries TRBV19 and TRBJ2-7; 13 bases fit TRBD2. V lost 7 bases, J lost 6 bases, and 12 bases stayed unmatched. There are 16 residues in the CDR3. Germline V CDR1 and CDR2: LNHDA, SQIVND (reference sequence). CDR3 DNA sequence: TGTGCCAGTACCAAACAATCGGGACTAGCGGGACGCGAGCAGTACTTC. The encoded protein is CASTKQSGLAGREQYF.

This clonotype was observed a handful of times. The J gene is TRBJ2-4, the V gene TRBV3-1; unclear D gene. Germline CDR1 and CDR2: LGHDT and YNNKEL (reference sequence). The CDR3 runs to 14 residues. Deletions cut 0 bases from V and 12 bases from J, with 15 bases between. The CDR3 loop is CASSQDFLTRTQYF. The CDR3 DNA follows: TGTGCCAGCAGCCAAGATTTTCTAACCCGTACTCAGTACTTC.

This clonotype appeared a few times. The chain recombines TRBV11-1 with TRBJ1-2; D call uncertain. The ends were cut back, 2 bases at V and 13 bases at J, with 11 bases in the middle. This CDR3 region has 11 residues. Germline lookup yields CDR1 SGHAT and CDR2 FQDESV (reference sequence). The CDR3 region has the DNA TGTGCCAGCAGCTTAACTACGACCTCCACCTTC. Protein sequence: CASSLTTTSTF. Full variable domain (outside the CDR3, taken from reference TRBV11-1 and TRBJ1-2): EAEVAQSPRYKITEKSQAVAFWCDPISGHATLYWYRQILGQGPELLVQFQDESVVDDSQLPKDRFSAERLKGVDSTLKIQPAELGDSAMYLCASSLTTTSTFGSGTRLTVV.

In its sample, this clonotype was seen many times. The rearrangement joins TRBV4-2 to TRBJ2-5; possibly TRBD2 for D (6 bases). Germline CDR1 reads LGHNA; CDR2 reads YNFKEQ. Trimming shortened V by 4 bases and J by 2 bases, and 14 bases separated the two germline ends. The CDR3 sequence is 15 residues long. The DNA of the CDR3 is TGTGCCAGCAGCCCACAGGACTATAGTCAAGAGACCCAGTACTTC. Protein sequence: CASSPQDYSQETQYF.

This clonotype has a count of ten or more. The chain uses TRBV28 and TRBJ2-7; D assignment may be TRBD1 or TRBD2 (6 bases each). Trimming removed 5 bases at V and 7 bases at J, with 18 bases between. CDR3 length: 14 residues. Germline V CDR1 and CDR2: MDHEN, SYDVKM. CDR3 DNA sequence: TGTGCCAGCAGTGCCTCAAGGGGGGCGCAAGAGCAGTACTTC. This translates into CASSASRGAQEQYF.

This clonotype has ten or more counts. J is TRBJ2-2 and V is TRBV3-1; D remains unclear. Per the germline V gene, CDR1 is LGHDT and CDR2 is YNNKEL (reference sequence). This CDR3 contains 15 residues. V lost 7 bases and J lost 1, with 13 bases in between. The CDR3 spells CASTPGYLNTGELFF. In nucleotides, the CDR3 is TGTGCCAGCACCCCCGGGTACCTGAACACCGGGGAGCTGTTTTTT.

V and J are TRBV14 and TRBJ1-3; D gene ambiguous. The V and J ends lost 4 bases and 0 bases respectively, with 7 bases between them. The CDR3 is 14 amino acids. The germline V gene encodes CDR1 SGHDN and CDR2 FVKESK. In DNA, the CDR3 is TGTGCCAGCAGCCCTAGTCACTCTGGAAACACCATATATTTT. Amino acids: CASSPSHSGNTIYF.

This clonotype was counted ten times or more. The V gene is TRBV5-5, the J gene TRBJ2-7; 10 bases are a match to TRBD2. There are 13 residues in the CDR3. V trimming: 7 bases; J trimming: 6 bases; junction bases outside the gene matches: 7. Per germline, CDR1 SGHKS and CDR2 YYEKEE (reference sequence). The CDR3 here is CASELAGKVEQYF. The DNA for the CDR3 is TGTGCCAGCGAACTAGCGGGAAAGGTCGAGCAGTACTTC.

For this clonotype: One junction end disagrees with the germline gene, perhaps due to a read error. The V call is TRBV28, the J call TRBJ1-1; the D is unclear. CDR3 length equals 15 residues. Germline CDR1 reads MDHEN; CDR2 reads SYDVKM. The CDR3 spells CASSFTGSGNAEAFF. For the CDR3, the DNA is TGTGCCAGCAGTTTCACGGGGAGCGGGAACGCTGAAGCTTTCTTT. The full variable domain, completed using reference TRBV28 and TRBJ1-1, is DVKVTQSSRYLVKRTGEKVFLECVQDMDHENMFWYRQDPGLGLRLIYFSYDVKMKEKGDIPEGYSVSREKKERFSLILESASTNQTSMYLCASSFTGSGNAEAFFGQGTRLTVV.

Only a few counts were recorded for this clonotype. The chain carries TRBV3-1 and TRBJ1-4, with D hard to call. CDR1 is LGHDT, CDR2 YNNKEL, per germline (reference sequence). This CDR3 has 15 amino acids. Trimming removed 0 bases at V and 8 bases at J, with 13 bases between. The CDR3 spells CASSQDGRSREKLFF. DNA of the CDR3: TGTGCCAGCAGCCAAGATGGAAGGAGTCGGGAAAAACTGTTTTTT.

The gene calls are TRBV9 and TRBJ2-2; the D is unclear. This CDR3 comprises 14 residues. Germline V gene lookup returns CDR1 SGDLS and CDR2 YYNGEE. V lost 0 bases and J 7 bases, leaving 10 bases between the germline ends. The CDR3 protein is CASSVEHSGGELFF. The CDR3 bases are TGTGCCAGCAGCGTAGAGCATTCTGGCGGGGAGCTGTTTTTT.

This chain uses TRBV20-1 with TRBJ1-1, with no clear D. CDR1 is DFQATT, CDR2 SNEGSKA, per germline (reference sequence). The CDR3 has 12 residues. Trimming left V 6 bases short and J 6 bases short, with 14 bases between. Here the CDR3 reads CSAQYAGAEAFF. The CDR3 nucleotides are TGCAGTGCCCAGTACGCGGGCGCTGAAGCTTTCTTT.

In this sample, this clonotype turned up many times. This chain links TRBV7-9 with TRBJ1-5; weak D call: TRBD1 (5 bases). Trimming pared 5 bases from V and 2 bases from J, leaving 10 bases between. This CDR3 region has 14 residues. Germline V gene lookup returns CDR1 SEHNR and CDR2 FQNEAQ (reference sequence). As DNA, the CDR3 is TGTGCCAGCAGCCTAGAACAGGGCAATCAGCCCCAGCATTTT. Its translation: CASSLEQGNQPQHF.

This clonotype was recorded at least ten times. The rearrangement links TRBV3-1 to TRBJ2-3, with TRBD2 identical over 10 bases. After removal of 3 bases from V and 1 base from J, the junction contained 10 bases not matched to a gene. Germline lookup yields CDR1 LGHDT and CDR2 YNNKEL (reference sequence). The CDR3 consists of 18 residues. CDR3 nucleotide sequence: TGTGCCAGCAGCCATCCCCAGACTAGCGGGTTAGGCACAGATACGCAGTATTTT. This codes for CASSHPQTSGLGTDTQYF.